The clone carrying this T cell receptor beta chain came up a few times. Germline V gene lookup returns CDR1 SEHNR and CDR2 FQNEAQ (reference sequence). The CDR3 has 12 amino acids. The V end was cut by 11 bases, the J end by 5 bases, with 15 bases between. This specimen comes from a study of T cell responses to AZD1222 COVID-19 vaccine. Produced via immunoSEQ multiplex PCR; TCRdb's table is partial and in-frame only. The sample includes about 130,000 clones, approximately 85% of them seen just once. This rearrangement joins TRBV7-9 to TRBJ1-1, with TRBD1 as a possible D gene (5 bases). The clonotype was recovered from an adult in good health. This specimen consisted of peripheral blood, obtained on day 0 of AZD1222 vaccination. Written as DNA, the CDR3 is TGTGCCGAGGGTCCCGGGGGGACTGAAGCTTTCTTT. Protein product: CAEGPGGTEAFF.